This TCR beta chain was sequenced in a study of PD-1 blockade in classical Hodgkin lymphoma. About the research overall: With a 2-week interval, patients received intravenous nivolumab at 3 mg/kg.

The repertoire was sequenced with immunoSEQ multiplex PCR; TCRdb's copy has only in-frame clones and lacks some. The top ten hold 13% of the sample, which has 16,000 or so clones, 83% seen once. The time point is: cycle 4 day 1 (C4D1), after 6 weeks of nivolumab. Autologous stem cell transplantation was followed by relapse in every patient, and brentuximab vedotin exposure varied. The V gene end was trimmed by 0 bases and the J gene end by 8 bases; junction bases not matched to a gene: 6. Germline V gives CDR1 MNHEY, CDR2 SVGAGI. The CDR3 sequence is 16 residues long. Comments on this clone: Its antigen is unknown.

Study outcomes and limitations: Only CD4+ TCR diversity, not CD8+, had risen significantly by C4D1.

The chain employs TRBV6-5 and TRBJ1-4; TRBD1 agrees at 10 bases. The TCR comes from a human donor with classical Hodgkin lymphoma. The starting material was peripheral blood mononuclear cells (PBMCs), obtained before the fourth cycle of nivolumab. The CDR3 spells CASSYSMGQGNEKLFF. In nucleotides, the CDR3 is TGTGCCAGCAGTTACTCCATGGGACAGGGGAACGAAAAACTGTTTTTT.